The entry below gives a single T cell receptor (beta chain) sequence along with its context. This sample was included in a study of blood T cell repertoires in COVID-19. Study overall: PBMCs, B-cell-depleted T cells, or T cells provided the cDNA or gDNA that made up the material.

The germline gives CDR1 SGHRS, CDR2 YFSETQ. The CDR3 spans 15 residues. The trim removed 4 bases at V and 6 bases at J, leaving 9 bases unmatched. The Seattle patients, enrolled during active infection, were followed longitudinally. As processed by the authors: Estimates of nucleated cell counts were drawn from the amplification of reference gene primers. Libraries were prepared by immunoSEQ multiplex PCR; TCRdb keeps only in-frame clonotypes and omits some of them. D and trimming were read from the DNA, whereas the V and J calls and clone size are those reported in that table. The sample includes some 58,000 clones, approximately 80% of them seen just once.

The sequence was obtained from a man aged 55 to 70 with COVID-19, enrolled during active disease. The rearrangement joins TRBV5-1 to TRBJ2-7, with 11 bases that match TRBD1. Material: peripheral blood. The CDR3 DNA follows: TGCGCCAGCAGCGCAGGGACAGGGGGTACCGCCGAGCAGTACTTC. Residues: CASSAGTGGTAEQYF. Variable domain in full (rest from reference TRBV5-1 and TRBJ2-7): KAGVTQTPRYLIKTRGQQVTLSCSPISGHRSVSWYQQTPGQGLQFLFEYFSETQRNKGNFPGRFSGRQFSNSRSEMNVSTLELGDSALYLCASSAGTGGTAEQYFGPGTRLTVT.